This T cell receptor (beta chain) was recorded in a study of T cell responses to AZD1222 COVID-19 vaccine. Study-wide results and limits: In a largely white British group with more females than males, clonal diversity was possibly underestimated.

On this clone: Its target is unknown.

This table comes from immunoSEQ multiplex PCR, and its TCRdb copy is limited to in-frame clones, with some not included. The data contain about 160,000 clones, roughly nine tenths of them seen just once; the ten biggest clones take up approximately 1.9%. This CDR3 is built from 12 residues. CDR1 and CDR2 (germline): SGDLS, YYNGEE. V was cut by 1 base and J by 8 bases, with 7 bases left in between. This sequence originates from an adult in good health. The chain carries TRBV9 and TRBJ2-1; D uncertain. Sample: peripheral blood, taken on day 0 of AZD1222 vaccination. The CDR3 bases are TGTGCCAGCAGCGTAACCCCCCATGAGCAGTTCTTC. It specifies CASSVTPHEQFF.